This T cell receptor beta chain appears in the sequencing data of a study of cytomegalovirus exposure and HLA in healthy donors. Study details: Out of about 170 million T cells, an earlier analysis found 117 million unique TCR beta sequences in total. Overall study results and limits: Association of a missense DCLRE1C variant with TCR beta V- and J-gene trimming was reported in a later analysis. Versus the approximately 700-donor mean, an Asian-associated ancestry cluster reportedly showed fewer N-insertions in a later analysis.

Both 60 Vbeta primers and 13 Jbeta primers went into the PCR. Study processing details: About 80 million unique TCR beta chains, roughly 11 million of them shared, were counted by a later analysis. Assay: immunoSEQ multiplex PCR; the TCRdb copy retains only in-frame clones and omits some. The V and J calls and the clone size are those of that table, but D and trimming were determined from the DNA. The sample lists about 240,000 clones; roughly four fifths were seen once. In regard to this clone: Its antigen is not identified.

This CDR3 region has 17 residues. The J segment lost 4 bases and the V segment lost 1 base, leaving 5 bases of the junction unmatched. The V gene's germline CDR1 is KGHSH and CDR2 LQKENI. Sample: PBMCs. The chain joins TRBV18 to TRBJ2-1, with 12 bases aligning to TRBD2. The sequence was collected from an older woman in good health and CMV-seropositive. CDR3 protein: CASSPRGTSGPYNEQFF. The CDR3 DNA reads as TGTGCCAGCTCACCACGGGGGACTAGCGGGCCGTACAATGAGCAGTTCTTC.